This entry concerns a single T cell receptor beta chain. No antigen is known for it. It has no much larger one-base neighbor in the sample; base qualities were not kept. The sample's time point label, in plain terms: week 23, last vaccination. Each vaccine dose, consisting of 300 ug of a 20-mer mutant IDH1 peptide in Montanide, was administered subcutaneously with topical imiquimod. All donors had newly diagnosed IDH1-mutant astrocytomas of WHO grade 3 or 4 that showed loss of nuclear ATRX. The samples were drawn from NOA16, a multicentre, single-arm, open-label phase I trial in Germany that tested a mutant IDH1 peptide vaccine in humans for the first time. Genomic DNA for TCRB sequencing was extracted from EDTA blood using the DNeasy Blood and Tissue Kit. The sample comes from a study of a mutant IDH1 vaccine in newly diagnosed glioma (dated by TCRdb to 2020 to 2023). About the full investigation: Eight vaccinations were administered to patients in weeks 1, 3, 5, 7, 11, 15, 19 and 23, corresponding to visits V03 through V10. Vaccination began 4-6 weeks after radiotherapy alone, or alongside temozolomide cycles in the chemotherapy-containing groups. The roughly 33 treated patients were roughly 62% male and around 40% female, with a mean age of approximately 40 years. Prior to enrollment, standard therapy consisting of radiotherapy alone, temozolomide alone, or radiochemotherapy with temozolomide had been administered to patients, with the combination being received by most patients. Peripheral blood was drawn at six visits: V03 (baseline), V05, V07, V10, V12 and V13. Longitudinal TCRB deep sequencing was performed for about two dozen treated patients wherever samples were available for exploratory analyses. Here is what the overall study found, with its caveats: The authors noted that analyses of patient blood samples could not be reproduced because of sample limitations. Pseudoprogression seemed to be unrelated to changes in the top peripheral T cell clonotypes found by TCRB sequencing. Across multiple MHC alleles, vaccine-induced immune responses were seen in approximately 93% of patients. Availability determined which PBMC samples were chosen for TCRB deep sequencing.

The V end loses 4 bases and the J end loses 7 bases, and a stretch of 17 bases separates them. The cysteine opens and the phenylalanine closes a CDR3 of 15 amino acids. The only DNA kept is the CDR3, 45 bases in frame from the first base. CDR1 MDHEN and CDR2 SYDVKM were looked up in the germline V gene. Libraries were built with the immunoSEQ multiplex PCR assay. Rearranged TCR beta chain sequences were amplified using the hsTCRB Kit according to the manufacturer's protocol. An Illumina MiSeq was used to sequence the TCRB libraries. The authors' analysis ran thus. The proprietary platform of the kit vendor was used for demultiplexing, trimming and gene mapping. The immuneACCESS repertoire file appears here via TCRdb, limited to in-frame rearrangements. These files lack a portion of the clones; in checked studies, under half of the deficit traces to unresolved V genes, and the cause of the others is not known. That table is the source of V, J and clone size, and D and trimming were worked out from the DNA. Recorded for this sample are around 30,000 clones; around 89% of them occurred a single time. The ten most abundant clones make up less than 3% of the sample.

This specimen was PBMCs, taken from a glioma patient whose treatment included an IDH1 peptide vaccine. The TCR comes from a man aged 35 to 55 with glioma. The V gene is TRBV28 and the J gene is TRBJ1-3, with the identity of the D gene unclear. The CDR3 sequence is CASSSDPLVGNTIYF. The bases are TGTGCCAGCAGTTCCGACCCACTGGTCGGGAACACCATATATTTT.